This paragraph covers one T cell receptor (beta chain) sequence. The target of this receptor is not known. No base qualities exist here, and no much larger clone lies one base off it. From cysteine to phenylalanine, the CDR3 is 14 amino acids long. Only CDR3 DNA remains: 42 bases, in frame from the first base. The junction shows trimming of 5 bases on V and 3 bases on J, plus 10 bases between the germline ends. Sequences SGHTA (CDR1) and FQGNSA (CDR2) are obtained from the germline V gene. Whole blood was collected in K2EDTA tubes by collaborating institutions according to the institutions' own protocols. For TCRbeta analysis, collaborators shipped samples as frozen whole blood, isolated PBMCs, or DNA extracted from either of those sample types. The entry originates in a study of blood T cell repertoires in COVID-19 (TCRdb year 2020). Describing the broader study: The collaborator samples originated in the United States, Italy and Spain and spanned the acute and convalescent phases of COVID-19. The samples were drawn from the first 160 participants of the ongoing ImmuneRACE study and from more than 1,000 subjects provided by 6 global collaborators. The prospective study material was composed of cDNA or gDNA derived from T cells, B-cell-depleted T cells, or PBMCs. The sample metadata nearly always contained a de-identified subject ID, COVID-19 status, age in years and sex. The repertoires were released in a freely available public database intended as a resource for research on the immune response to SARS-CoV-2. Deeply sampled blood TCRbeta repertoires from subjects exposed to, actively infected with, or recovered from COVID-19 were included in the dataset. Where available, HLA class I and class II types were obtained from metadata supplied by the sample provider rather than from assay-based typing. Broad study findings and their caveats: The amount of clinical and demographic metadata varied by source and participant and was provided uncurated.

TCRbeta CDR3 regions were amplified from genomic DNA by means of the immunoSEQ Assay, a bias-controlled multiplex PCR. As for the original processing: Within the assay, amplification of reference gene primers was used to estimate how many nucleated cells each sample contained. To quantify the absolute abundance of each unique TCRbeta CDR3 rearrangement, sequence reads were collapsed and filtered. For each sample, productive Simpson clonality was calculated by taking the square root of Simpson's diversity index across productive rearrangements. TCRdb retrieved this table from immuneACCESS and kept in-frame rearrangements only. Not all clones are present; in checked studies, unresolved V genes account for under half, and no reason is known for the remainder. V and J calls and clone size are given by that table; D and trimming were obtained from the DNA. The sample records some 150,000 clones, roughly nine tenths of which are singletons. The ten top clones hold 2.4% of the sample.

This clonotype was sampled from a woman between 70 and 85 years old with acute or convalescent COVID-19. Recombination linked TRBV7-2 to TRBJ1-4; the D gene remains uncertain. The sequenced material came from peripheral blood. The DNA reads TGTGCCAGCAGCAGAAGTTCGGCTAATGAAAAACTGTTTTTT. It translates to CASSRSSANEKLFF.